Listed below are T cell receptor beta chains from one sample, sequenced in a study of CD8 T cells in Susac syndrome. TCRdb processed the immunoSEQ multiplex PCR reads anew with MiXCR; each CDR3 protein has one entry. The table includes approximately 140,000 distinct CDR3 sequences, roughly 80% detected once. Input material: CD8+ T cells from PBMCs. The receptors were gathered from a human donor with multiple sclerosis. The conserved cysteine and the conserved F or W are not part of the CDR3 here. Not every row has a clone size; where given, it reads once, few, many or a size class.

v_call,j_call,clone_size,cdr3_aa
TRBV24-1,TRBJ1-5,-,ATSAPPDGSNQPQH
TRBV2,TRBJ2-1,once,ANSYTSPNNEQF
TRBV28,TRBJ1-5,-,ASSLFTGSNQPQH
TRBV7-9,TRBJ2-2,few,ASSRPGQYTGELF
TRBV25-1,TRBJ2-1,-,ASVGEHNEQF
TRBV7-9,TRBJ2-2,-,ASSLGGTSDPGELF
TRBV29-1,TRBJ1-2,-,SVDRTGGLNGYT
TRBV10-3,TRBJ1-2,-,AISEPSLPDYGYT
TRBV7-8,TRBJ1-6,-,ASSPGVENSPLH
TRBV3-1,TRBJ2-1,-,ASSSRGNYNEQF
TRBV28,TRBJ1-4,-,ASSLSGGIEKLF
TRBV20-1,TRBJ1-2,once,SARGTGGRNGYT
TRBV13,TRBJ2-2,-,ASSSSGETETGELF
TRBV7-9,TRBJ2-1,-,ASSVDRGYNEQF
TRBV6-1,TRBJ2-1,few,ATKDSQGYNEQF
TRBV6-2/TRBV6-3,TRBJ1-2,-,ASSHRGLDSYGYT
TRBV27,TRBJ2-1,-,ASSFGAGASYNEQF
TRBV10-3,TRBJ2-1,-,AISEIGQGANNEQF
TRBV5-1,TRBJ2-3,-,ASSLVGGDYTDTQY
TRBV7-9,TRBJ2-1,-,ASSLASNLNEQF
TRBV7-9,TRBJ1-2,-,ASSPQIRAHIDGYT
TRBV2,TRBJ1-1,-,ASSESTEAF
TRBV11-1,TRBJ2-1,-,ASSNGGGSSYNEQF
TRBV19,TRBJ2-1,-,ASNTRGPNNEQF
TRBV7-2,TRBJ2-7,few,ASSFSRDSGYEQY
TRBV7-9,TRBJ1-3,-,ASSFRPSGNTIY
TRBV19,TRBJ1-1,-,ASRLGATKAF
TRBV12-3/TRBV12-4,TRBJ2-2,-,ASTNPLNTGELF
TRBV12-3/TRBV12-4,TRBJ2-1,-,ASSFAGSYNEQF
TRBV20-1,TRBJ2-6,-,SARIRKGPFSGANVLT
TRBV27,TRBJ2-1,-,ASSHIGGDGGGEQF
TRBV15,TRBJ1-1,-,ATASGTVNTEAF
TRBV4-1,TRBJ1-1,-,ASSFSREIETF
TRBV30,TRBJ1-2,once,AWSWTGNGYT
TRBV9,TRBJ1-4,-,ASSGRDRGHEKLF
TRBV9,TRBJ2-3,-,ASSDITDTQY
TRBV7-9,TRBJ2-4,-,ASSLPGLRENIQY
TRBV19,TRBJ2-3,-,ASFDWGSETQY
TRBV27,TRBJ2-1,-,ASSYDSGGYNEQF
TRBV29-1,TRBJ2-4,-,SVEPTSGAIQY
TRBV10-3,TRBJ2-1,-,AISESGGKGGHEQF
TRBV4-1,TRBJ2-1,-,ASSQVAGGVYNEQF
TRBV19,TRBJ2-3,-,ASSIAPGRTDTQY
TRBV7-8,TRBJ2-1,-,ASSSLAGGPHEQF
TRBV14,TRBJ2-7,-,ASSQSELLSYEQY
TRBV7-9,TRBJ1-1,-,ASSFSEGNTEAF
TRBV2,TRBJ1-5,once,ASSEALWGGSNQPQH
TRBV12-3/TRBV12-4,TRBJ1-2,-,ASSFGLQGGDGYT
TRBV19,TRBJ1-6,-,ASSTGNSPLH
TRBV20-1,TRBJ2-1,-,SARDEGVNEQF
TRBV29-1,TRBJ2-1,-,SVAGEDGGNNEQF
TRBV4-1,TRBJ2-1,-,ASSQDGTGGEGAAQF
TRBV7-9,TRBJ2-4,-,ASSHDSGPMAKNIQY
TRBV6-2/TRBV6-3,TRBJ2-7,-,ASIYDDREESYEQY
TRBV12-3/TRBV12-4,TRBJ2-5,-,ASSPGTSGGFQETQY
TRBV7-9,TRBJ2-1,-,ASSLAVGTGSYNEQF